The rows below give T cell receptor beta chains drawn from one sample of a study of neoadjuvant nivolumab and ipilimumab in lung cancer. Sequencing was performed with immunoSEQ multiplex PCR; in TCRdb, only in-frame clones are kept and a portion is missing. The sample includes about 38,000 clones, 89% of them seen just once. The material was peripheral blood, obtained before neoadjuvant nivolumab, alone or with ipilimumab. Source of these receptors: an adult with non-small cell lung cancer. The CDR3 runs from the conserved cysteine through the conserved F or W. A D gene is named only where the DNA matches it firmly. A clone size is listed for some rows: how often the clone was seen (once, few, many), or a class if it is expanded.

V gene	D gene	clone size	J gene	CDR3 protein	CDR3 DNA
TRBV6-1	TRBD2	few	TRBJ2-7	CASSDPGLAGVEQYF	TGTGCCAGCAGTGACCCGGGACTAGCGGGAGTCGAGCAGTACTTC
TRBV7-2	NA	NA	TRBJ1-1	CASSPSGRTEAFF	TGTGCCAGCAGCCCCTCGGGACGAACTGAAGCTTTCTTT
TRBV18	NA	NA	TRBJ2-3	CASSPPGQTADTQYF	TGTGCCAGCTCACCTCCGGGGCAAACCGCAGATACGCAGTATTTT
TRBV7-9	NA	once	TRBJ1-1	CASSLNPGYTEAFF	TGTGCCAGCAGCTTAAATCCAGGGTACACTGAAGCTTTCTTT
TRBV11-3	NA	once	TRBJ2-2	CASSLGGWQGANTGELFF	TGTGCCAGCAGCTTGGGGGGCTGGCAGGGGGCGAACACCGGGGAGCTGTTTTTT
TRBV5-4	TRBD2	once	TRBJ2-3	CASSLATSADTQYF	TGTGCCAGCAGCTTGGCGACTAGCGCAGATACGCAGTATTTT
TRBV6-1	NA	NA	TRBJ1-5	CASSELYSNQPQHF	TGTGCCAGCAGTGAACTATATAGCAATCAGCCCCAGCATTTT
TRBV7-9	NA	NA	TRBJ1-2	CASSPTDYGYTF	TGTGCCAGCAGCCCCACAGACTATGGCTACACCTTC
TRBV18	NA	NA	TRBJ2-7	CASSPNRANYEQYF	TGTGCCAGCTCACCTAACAGGGCGAACTACGAGCAGTACTTC
TRBV5-1	NA	NA	TRBJ2-3	CASSFELAGDTQYF	TGCGCCAGCAGCTTCGAGCTTGCTGGAGATACGCAGTATTTT
TRBV6-6	TRBD2	once	TRBJ2-5	CASSYWASGRGETQYF	TGTGCCAGCAGTTACTGGGCTAGCGGGAGAGGGGAGACCCAGTACTTC
TRBV7-7	TRBD2	NA	TRBJ2-5	CASSWDSGQETQYF	TGTGCCAGCAGCTGGGATAGCGGGCAAGAGACCCAGTACTTC
TRBV5-1	NA	NA	TRBJ2-1	CASSSGLSEEQFF	TGCGCCAGCAGCTCGGGACTGTCGGAGGAGCAGTTCTTC
TRBV4-1	TRBD1	NA	TRBJ2-1	CASSRGQGGYNEQFF	TGCGCCAGCAGCCGGGGACAGGGGGGCTACAATGAGCAGTTCTTC
TRBV7-2	TRBD1	NA	TRBJ1-5	CASSLAATGLIIQPQHF	TGTGCCAGCAGCTTAGCAGCGACAGGGTTAATAATTCAGCCCCAGCATTTT
TRBV6-5	NA	once	TRBJ2-7	CASSYRQAYEQYF	TGTGCCAGCAGTTACCGCCAAGCCTACGAGCAGTACTTC
TRBV7-3	TRBD2	once	TRBJ2-1	CASSLQASGDSYNEQFF	TGTGCCAGCAGCTTACAGGCCAGCGGGGACTCCTACAATGAGCAGTTCTTC
TRBV11-3	TRBD1	once	TRBJ2-3	CASSFRRGTGGADTQYF	TGTGCCAGCAGCTTCCGCCGCGGGACAGGGGGCGCAGATACGCAGTATTTT
TRBV6-6	TRBD1	NA	TRBJ2-1	CASTSGTVYNEQFF	TGTGCCAGCACCTCCGGGACAGTCTACAATGAGCAGTTCTTC
TRBV5-5	TRBD1	NA	TRBJ2-1	CASSLFDRGHGYNEQFF	TGTGCCAGCAGCCTATTTGACAGGGGGCACGGCTACAATGAGCAGTTCTTC
TRBV9	TRBD1	NA	TRBJ2-7	CASSVETGGTYEQYF	TGTGCCAGCAGCGTCGAGACAGGGGGAACCTACGAGCAGTACTTC
TRBV9	NA	NA	TRBJ2-3	CASSVGDHRMGDTQYF	TGTGCCAGCAGCGTAGGGGACCATAGAATGGGAGATACGCAGTATTTT
TRBV29-1	TRBD1	NA	TRBJ1-4	CSVGRDSRNEKLFF	TGCAGCGTGGGCCGGGACAGCCGTAATGAAAAACTGTTTTTT
TRBV6-1	TRBD2	NA	TRBJ2-2	CASSEGAGGNTGELFF	TGTGCCAGCAGTGAAGGGGCGGGAGGAAACACCGGGGAGCTGTTTTTT
TRBV5-1	NA	NA	TRBJ2-1	CAVFRGNYEQFF	TGCGCCGTTTTTCGCGGGAACTATGAGCAGTTCTTC
TRBV15	TRBD1	once	TRBJ1-5	CATSRGQGSQPQHF	TGTGCCACCAGCAGAGGACAGGGTAGTCAGCCCCAGCATTTT
TRBV7-9	TRBD1	NA	TRBJ2-7	CASSYRDRGSYEQYF	TGTGCCAGCAGCTACCGGGACAGGGGCTCCTACGAGCAGTACTTC
TRBV18	NA	few	TRBJ1-3	CASSSGAGNTIYF	TGTGCCAGCTCATCAGGGGCTGGAAACACCATATATTTT
TRBV4-2	NA	NA	TRBJ2-3	CASSQGAGRADTQYF	TGTGCCAGCAGCCAAGGGGCAGGGCGGGCAGATACGCAGTATTTT
TRBV30	NA	NA	TRBJ2-1	CAWTQRGEQFF	TGTGCCTGGACGCAAAGGGGTGAGCAGTTCTTC
TRBV5-4	NA	NA	TRBJ2-6	CASGRDTTLGANVLTF	TGTGCCAGCGGCCGGGACACGACGTTGGGGGCCAACGTCCTGACTTTC
TRBV5-1	TRBD2	NA	TRBJ2-2	CASNPGLAGVETGELFF	TGCGCCAGCAACCCGGGACTAGCGGGAGTAGAGACCGGGGAGCTGTTTTTT
TRBV6-1	NA	NA	TRBJ2-1	CASMEVGEGDEQFF	TGTGCCAGCATGGAGGTTGGAGAGGGAGATGAGCAGTTCTTC
TRBV9	TRBD2	once	TRBJ2-3	CASSVTSRPGLAGVSTDTQYF	TGTGCCAGCAGCGTTACGTCGAGACCGGGACTAGCGGGGGTTAGCACAGATACGCAGTATTTT
TRBV18	NA	NA	TRBJ2-2	CASSPQRRDTGELFF	TGTGCCAGCTCACCACAAAGGAGGGACACCGGGGAGCTGTTTTTT
TRBV5-1	NA	once	TRBJ2-2	CASRGGGYTGELFF	TGCGCCAGCAGAGGGGGAGGATACACCGGGGAGCTGTTTTTT
TRBV7-6	NA	NA	TRBJ2-7	CASSLNGRDEQYF	TGTGCCAGCAGCTTAAATGGGCGGGACGAGCAGTACTTC
TRBV7-9	TRBD2	NA	TRBJ2-1	CASSLLGLAMGNNEQFF	TGTGCCAGCAGCTTACTGGGACTAGCGATGGGGAACAATGAGCAGTTCTTC
TRBV4-1	NA	NA	TRBJ2-2	CASSQIAQNTGELFF	TGCGCCAGCAGCCAAATTGCTCAGAACACCGGGGAGCTGTTTTTT
TRBV5-5	NA	NA	TRBJ2-1	CASSFSPGEQFF	TGTGCCAGCAGCTTTAGCCCGGGTGAGCAGTTCTTC
TRBV7-7	TRBD1	NA	TRBJ2-3	CASSPGTGVSTDTQYF	TGTGCCAGCAGTCCCGGGACAGGGGTTAGCACAGATACGCAGTATTTT
TRBV14	NA	NA	TRBJ1-3	CASSQRQAGNTIYF	TGTGCCAGCAGCCAACGACAGGCCGGAAACACCATATATTTT
TRBV5-6	NA	NA	TRBJ1-4	CASRDRRSRNEKLFF	TGTGCCAGCAGGGATCGACGGTCCAGGAATGAAAAACTGTTTTTT
TRBV5-1	TRBD2	NA	TRBJ2-3	CASSLDLAGGGDTQYF	TGCGCCAGCAGCTTGGATCTAGCGGGAGGAGGAGATACGCAGTATTTT
TRBV7-8	TRBD1	once	TRBJ1-2	CASSSRQGANYGYTF	TGTGCCAGCAGCTCCCGACAGGGGGCTAACTATGGCTACACCTTC
TRBV19	NA	NA	TRBJ2-7	CASSHGARSDEQYF	TGTGCCAGTAGTCACGGGGCTAGGAGTGACGAGCAGTACTTC
TRBV19	TRBD1	few	TRBJ2-7	CASSVQTGTGGYEQYF	TGTGCCAGTAGTGTACAGACCGGGACAGGGGGGTACGAGCAGTACTTC